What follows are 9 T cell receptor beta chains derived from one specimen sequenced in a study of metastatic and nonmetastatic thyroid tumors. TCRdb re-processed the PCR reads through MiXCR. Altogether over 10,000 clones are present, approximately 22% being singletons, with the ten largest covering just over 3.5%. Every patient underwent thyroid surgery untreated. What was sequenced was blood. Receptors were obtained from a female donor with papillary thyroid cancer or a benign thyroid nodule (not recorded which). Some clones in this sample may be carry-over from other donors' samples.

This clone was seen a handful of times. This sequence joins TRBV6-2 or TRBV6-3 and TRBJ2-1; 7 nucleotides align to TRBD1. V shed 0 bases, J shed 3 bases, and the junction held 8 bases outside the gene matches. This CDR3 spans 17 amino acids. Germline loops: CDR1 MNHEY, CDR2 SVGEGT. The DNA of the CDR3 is TGTGCCAGCAGTTACTCGGGCCCGACAGGGATCTACAATGAGCAGTTCTTC. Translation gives CASSYSGPTGIYNEQFF.

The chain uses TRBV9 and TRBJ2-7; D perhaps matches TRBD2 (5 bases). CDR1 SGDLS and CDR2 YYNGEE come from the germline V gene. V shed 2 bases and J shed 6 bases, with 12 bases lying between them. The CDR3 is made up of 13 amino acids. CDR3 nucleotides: TGTGCCAGCAGCGTGGAGGATTGTTCCGAGCAGTACGTC. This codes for CASSVEDCSEQYV.

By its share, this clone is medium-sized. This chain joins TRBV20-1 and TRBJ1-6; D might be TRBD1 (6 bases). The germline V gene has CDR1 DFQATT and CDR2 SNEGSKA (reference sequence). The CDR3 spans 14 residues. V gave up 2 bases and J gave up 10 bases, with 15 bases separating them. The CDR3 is CSARSGGGTSPLHF. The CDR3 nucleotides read TGCAGTGCTAGATCCGGAGGGGGGACCTCACCCCTCCACTTT.

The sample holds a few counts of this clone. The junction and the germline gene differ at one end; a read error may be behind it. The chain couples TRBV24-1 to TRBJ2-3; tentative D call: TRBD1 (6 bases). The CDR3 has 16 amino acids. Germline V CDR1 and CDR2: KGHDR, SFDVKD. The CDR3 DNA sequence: TGTGCCAACAGTGAAGAGAATAGGGGGTTTGGGTATACGCAGTATTTT. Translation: CANSEENRGFGYTQYF.

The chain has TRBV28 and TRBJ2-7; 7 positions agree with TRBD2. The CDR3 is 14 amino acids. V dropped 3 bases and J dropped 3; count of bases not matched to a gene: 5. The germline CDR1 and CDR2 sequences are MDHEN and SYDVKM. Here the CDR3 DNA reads TGTGCCAGCAGTTTCGCGGGGGTTGTCTACGAGCAGTACTTC. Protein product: CASSFAGVVYEQYF.

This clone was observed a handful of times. CDR3 DNA: TGTGCCAGCAGCTTGGGGGGAGGGACCGAGGGGCAGTATTTT. Translated, it gives CASSLGGGTEGQYF. The rearrangement joins TRBV11-2 to TRBJ2-3; 7 bases agree with TRBD2. V lost 3 bases to trimming and J lost 11 bases; unmatched junction nucleotides: 11. CDR3 length equals 14 residues. Germline CDR1 reads SGHAT; CDR2 reads FQNNGV.

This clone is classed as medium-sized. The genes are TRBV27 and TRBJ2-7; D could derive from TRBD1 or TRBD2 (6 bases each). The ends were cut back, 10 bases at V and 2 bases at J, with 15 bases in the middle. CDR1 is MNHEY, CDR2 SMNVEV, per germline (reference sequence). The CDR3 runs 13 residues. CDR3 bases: TGTGCCACGGGGGACACTAATACCTACGAGCAGTACTTC. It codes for CATGDTNTYEQYF.

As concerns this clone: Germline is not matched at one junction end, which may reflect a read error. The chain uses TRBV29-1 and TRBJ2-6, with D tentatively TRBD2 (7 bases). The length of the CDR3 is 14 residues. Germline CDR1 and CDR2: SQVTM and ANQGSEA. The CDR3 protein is CRVGGGPEANVLTF. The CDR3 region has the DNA TGCAGAGTTGGGGGGGGCCCTGAGGCCAACGTCCTGACTTTC.

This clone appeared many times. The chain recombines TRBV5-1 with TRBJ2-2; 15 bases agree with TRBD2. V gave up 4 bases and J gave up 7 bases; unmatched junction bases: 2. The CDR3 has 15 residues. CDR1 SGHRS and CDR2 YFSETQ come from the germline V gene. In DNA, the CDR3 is TGCGCCAGCAGCGTGGGACTAGCGGGGGGCGGGGAGCTGTTTTTT. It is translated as CASSVGLAGGGELFF.